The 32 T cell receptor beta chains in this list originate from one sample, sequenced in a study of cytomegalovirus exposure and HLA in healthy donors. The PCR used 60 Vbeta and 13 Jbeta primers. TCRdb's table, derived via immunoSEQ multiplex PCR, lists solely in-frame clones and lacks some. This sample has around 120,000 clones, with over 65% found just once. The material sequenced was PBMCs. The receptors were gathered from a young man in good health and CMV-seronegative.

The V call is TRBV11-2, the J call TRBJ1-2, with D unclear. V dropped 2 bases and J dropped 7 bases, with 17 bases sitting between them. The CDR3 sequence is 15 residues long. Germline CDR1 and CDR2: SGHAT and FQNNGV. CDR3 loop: CASSLFESSVGGYTF. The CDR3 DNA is TGTGCCAGCAGCTTATTCGAGTCCTCGGTCGGTGGCTACACCTTC.

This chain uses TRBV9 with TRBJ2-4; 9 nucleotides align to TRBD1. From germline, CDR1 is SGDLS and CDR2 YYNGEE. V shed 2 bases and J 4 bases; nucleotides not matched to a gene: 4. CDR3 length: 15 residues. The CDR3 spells CASSVGQGQKNIQYF. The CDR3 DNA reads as TGTGCCAGCAGCGTGGGACAGGGCCAAAAAAACATTCAGTACTTC.

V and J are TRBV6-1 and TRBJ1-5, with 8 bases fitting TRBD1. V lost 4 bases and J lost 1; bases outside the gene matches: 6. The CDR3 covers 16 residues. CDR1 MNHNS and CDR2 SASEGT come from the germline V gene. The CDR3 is CASSVGTGRSNQPQHF. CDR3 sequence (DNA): TGTGCCAGCAGTGTGGGGACAGGAAGAAGCAATCAGCCCCAGCATTTT.

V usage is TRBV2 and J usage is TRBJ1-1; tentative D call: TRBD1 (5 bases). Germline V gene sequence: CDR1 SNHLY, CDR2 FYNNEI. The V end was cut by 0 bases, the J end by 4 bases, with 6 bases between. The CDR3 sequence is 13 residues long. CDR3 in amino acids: CASSEAGLTEAFF. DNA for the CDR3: TGTGCCAGCAGTGAAGCGGGGCTCACTGAAGCTTTCTTT.

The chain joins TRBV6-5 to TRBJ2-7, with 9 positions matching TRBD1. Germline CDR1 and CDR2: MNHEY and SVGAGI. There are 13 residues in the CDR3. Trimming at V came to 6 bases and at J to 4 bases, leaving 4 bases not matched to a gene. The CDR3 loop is CASRGTGRYEQYF. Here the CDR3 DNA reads TGTGCCAGCAGAGGGACAGGGAGATACGAGCAGTACTTC.

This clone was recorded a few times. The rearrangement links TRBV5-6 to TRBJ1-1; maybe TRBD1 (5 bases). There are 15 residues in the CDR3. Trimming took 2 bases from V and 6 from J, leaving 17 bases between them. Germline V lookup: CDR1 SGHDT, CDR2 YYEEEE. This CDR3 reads CASSLPQGGESEAFF. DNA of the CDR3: TGTGCCAGCAGCTTACCCCAGGGCGGGGAATCTGAAGCTTTCTTT.

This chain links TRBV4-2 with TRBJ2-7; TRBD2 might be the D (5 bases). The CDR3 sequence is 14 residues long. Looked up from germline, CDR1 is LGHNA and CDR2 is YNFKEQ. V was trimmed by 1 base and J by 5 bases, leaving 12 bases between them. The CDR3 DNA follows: TGTGCCAGCAGCCAAGTCCCCGCCGGGGACGAGCAGTACTTC. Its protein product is CASSQVPAGDEQYF.

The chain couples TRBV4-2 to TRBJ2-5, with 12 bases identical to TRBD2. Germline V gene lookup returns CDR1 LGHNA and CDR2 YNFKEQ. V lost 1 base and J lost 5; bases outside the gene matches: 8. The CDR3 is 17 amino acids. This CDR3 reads CASSQGASGGDRETQYF. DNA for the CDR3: TGTGCCAGCAGCCAAGGAGCTAGCGGGGGGGATCGGGAGACCCAGTACTTC.

The CDR3 spells CASSEAADFAASYEQYF. In DNA form, the CDR3 reads TGTGCCAGCAGTGAAGCGGCGGACTTCGCTGCCTCCTACGAGCAGTACTTC. The chain has TRBV6-1 and TRBJ2-7; TRBD2 is a possible D gene (5 bases). Trimming shortened V by 0 bases and J by 0 bases, and 15 bases separated the two germline ends. This CDR3 is built from 17 residues. Germline CDR1 MNHNS, CDR2 SASEGT.

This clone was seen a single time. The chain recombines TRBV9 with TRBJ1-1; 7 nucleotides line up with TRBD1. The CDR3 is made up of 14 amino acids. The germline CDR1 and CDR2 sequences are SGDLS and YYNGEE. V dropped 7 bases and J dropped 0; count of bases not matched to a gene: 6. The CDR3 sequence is CASGETGMNTEAFF. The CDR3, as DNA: TGTGCCAGCGGCGAGACAGGGATGAACACTGAAGCTTTCTTT.

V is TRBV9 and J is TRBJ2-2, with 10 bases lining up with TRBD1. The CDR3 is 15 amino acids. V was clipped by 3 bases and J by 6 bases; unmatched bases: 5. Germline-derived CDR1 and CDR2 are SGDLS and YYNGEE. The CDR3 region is CASSDGTGVAGELFF. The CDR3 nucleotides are TGTGCCAGCAGCGACGGGACAGGGGTAGCCGGGGAGCTGTTTTTT.

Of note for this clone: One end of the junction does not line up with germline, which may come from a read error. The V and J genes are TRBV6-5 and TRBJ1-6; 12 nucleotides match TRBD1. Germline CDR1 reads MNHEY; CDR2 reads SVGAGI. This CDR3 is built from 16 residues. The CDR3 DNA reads TGTGCCAGTAGTTACTCGATGGGACAGGGGGCTTCACCCCTCCACTTT. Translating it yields CASSYSMGQGASPLHF.

The DNA of the CDR3 is TGTGCCAGCAGCGGGGGAAGGGGCGGAGAGACCCAGTACTTC. It codes for CASSGGRGGETQYF. V is TRBV9 and J is TRBJ2-5, with D possibly being TRBD1 (5 bases). Deletions cut 3 bases from V and 4 bases from J, with 13 bases between. Germline V lookup: CDR1 SGDLS, CDR2 YYNGEE. CDR3 length: 14 amino acids.

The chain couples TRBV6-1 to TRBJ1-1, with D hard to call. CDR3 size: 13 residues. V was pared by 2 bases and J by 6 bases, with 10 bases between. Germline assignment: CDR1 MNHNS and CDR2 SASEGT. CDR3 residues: CASSETGRAEAFF. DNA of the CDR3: TGTGCCAGCAGTGAAACCGGGAGAGCTGAAGCTTTCTTT.

CDR3 in DNA: TGTGCCAGTAGTATCGTTGGACTATACAATGAGCAGTTCTTC. Translated: CASSIVGLYNEQFF. The chain employs TRBV19 and TRBJ2-1; tentatively, D is TRBD2 (6 bases). V shed 3 bases and J shed 4 bases, with 10 bases lying between them. CDR1 is LNHDA, CDR2 SQIVND, per germline (reference sequence). The CDR3 runs 14 residues.

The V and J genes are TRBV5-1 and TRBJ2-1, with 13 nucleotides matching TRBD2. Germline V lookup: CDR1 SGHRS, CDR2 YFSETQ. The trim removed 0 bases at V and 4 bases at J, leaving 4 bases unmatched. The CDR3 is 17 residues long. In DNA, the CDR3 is TGCGCCAGCAGCTTGGCGACTAGCGGGGGGCGGTACAATGAGCAGTTCTTC. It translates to CASSLATSGGRYNEQFF.

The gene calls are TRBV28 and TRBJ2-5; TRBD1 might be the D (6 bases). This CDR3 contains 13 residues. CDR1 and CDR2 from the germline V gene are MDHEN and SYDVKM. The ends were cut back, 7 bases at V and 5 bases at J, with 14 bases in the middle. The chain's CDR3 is CASTIRGIETQYF. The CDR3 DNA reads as TGTGCCAGCACCATAAGGGGGATTGAGACCCAGTACTTC.

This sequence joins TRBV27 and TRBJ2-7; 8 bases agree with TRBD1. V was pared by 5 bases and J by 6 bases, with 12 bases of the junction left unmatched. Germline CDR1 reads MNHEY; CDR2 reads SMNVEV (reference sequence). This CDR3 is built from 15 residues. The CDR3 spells CASSPQQGVIGEQYF. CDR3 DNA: TGTGCCAGCAGTCCTCAACAGGGGGTAATCGGCGAGCAGTACTTC.

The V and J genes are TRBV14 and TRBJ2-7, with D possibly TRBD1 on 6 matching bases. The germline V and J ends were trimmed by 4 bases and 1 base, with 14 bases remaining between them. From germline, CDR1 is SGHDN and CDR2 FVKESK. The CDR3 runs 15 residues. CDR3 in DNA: TGTGCCAGCAGCCTCAGGGGTGGACAGTCCTACGAGCAGTACTTC. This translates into CASSLRGGQSYEQYF.

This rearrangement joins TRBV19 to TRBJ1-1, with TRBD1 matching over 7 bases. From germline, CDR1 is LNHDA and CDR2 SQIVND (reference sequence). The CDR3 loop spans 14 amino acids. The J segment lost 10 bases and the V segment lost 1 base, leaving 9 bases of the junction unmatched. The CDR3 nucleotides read TGTGCCAGTAGTATAGTTCCCGGACAGGCGAGAGCTTTCTTT. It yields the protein CASSIVPGQARAFF. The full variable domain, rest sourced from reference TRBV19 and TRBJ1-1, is DGGITQSPKYLFRKEGQNVTLSCEQNLNHDAMYWYRQDPGQGLRLIYYSQIVNDFQKGDIAEGYSVSREKKESFPLTVTSAQKNPTAFYLCASSIVPGQARAFFGQGTRLTVV.

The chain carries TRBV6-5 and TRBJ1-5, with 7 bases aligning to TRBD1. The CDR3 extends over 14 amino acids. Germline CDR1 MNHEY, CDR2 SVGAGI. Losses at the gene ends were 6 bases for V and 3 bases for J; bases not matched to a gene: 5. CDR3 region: CASSWTGVNQPQHF. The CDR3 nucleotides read TGTGCCAGCAGCTGGACAGGAGTCAATCAGCCCCAGCATTTT.

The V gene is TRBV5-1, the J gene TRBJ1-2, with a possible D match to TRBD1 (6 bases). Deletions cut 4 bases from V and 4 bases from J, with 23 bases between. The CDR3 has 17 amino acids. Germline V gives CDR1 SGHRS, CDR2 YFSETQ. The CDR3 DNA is TGCGCCAGCAGCGACTTAGGCCCGGACAGACACCTCTATGGCTACACCTTC. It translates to CASSDLGPDRHLYGYTF.

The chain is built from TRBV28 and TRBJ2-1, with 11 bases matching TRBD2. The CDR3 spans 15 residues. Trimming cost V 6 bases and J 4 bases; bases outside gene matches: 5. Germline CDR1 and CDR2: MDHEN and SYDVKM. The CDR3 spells CASSLGTSGYNEQFF. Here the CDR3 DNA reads TGTGCCAGCAGCCTTGGGACTAGCGGTTACAATGAGCAGTTCTTC.

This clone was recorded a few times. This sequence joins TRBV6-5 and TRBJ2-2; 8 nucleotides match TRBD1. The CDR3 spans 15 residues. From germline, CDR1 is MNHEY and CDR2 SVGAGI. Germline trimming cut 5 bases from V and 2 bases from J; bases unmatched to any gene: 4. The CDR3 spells CASSPDRANTGELFF. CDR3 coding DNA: TGTGCCAGCAGTCCGGACAGGGCAAACACCGGGGAGCTGTTTTTT.

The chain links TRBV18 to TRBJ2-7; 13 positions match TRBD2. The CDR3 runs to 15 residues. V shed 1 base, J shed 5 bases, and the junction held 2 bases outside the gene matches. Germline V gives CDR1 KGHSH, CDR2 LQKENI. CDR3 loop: CASSPQGLAGNEQYF. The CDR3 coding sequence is TGTGCCAGCTCACCACAGGGACTAGCGGGGAACGAGCAGTACTTC.

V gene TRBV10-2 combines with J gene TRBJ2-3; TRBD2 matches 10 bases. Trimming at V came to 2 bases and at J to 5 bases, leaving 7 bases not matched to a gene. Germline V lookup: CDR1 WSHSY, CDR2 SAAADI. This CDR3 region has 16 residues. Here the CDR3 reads CASSERAGGTLDTQYF. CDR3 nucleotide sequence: TGCGCCAGCAGTGAGCGAGCGGGGGGGACGCTAGATACGCAGTATTTT.

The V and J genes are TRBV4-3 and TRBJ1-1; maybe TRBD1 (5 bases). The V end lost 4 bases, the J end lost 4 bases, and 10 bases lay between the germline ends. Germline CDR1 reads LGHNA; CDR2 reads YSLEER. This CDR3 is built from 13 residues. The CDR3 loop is CASSRQGGTEAFF. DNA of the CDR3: TGCGCCAGCAGCCGGCAGGGTGGCACTGAAGCTTTCTTT.

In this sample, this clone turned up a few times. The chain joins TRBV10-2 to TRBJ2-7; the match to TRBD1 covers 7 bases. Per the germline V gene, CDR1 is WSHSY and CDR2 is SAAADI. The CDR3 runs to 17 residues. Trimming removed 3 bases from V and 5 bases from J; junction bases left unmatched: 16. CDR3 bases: TGCGCCAGCAGTGAATTGCCGGGAACAGGGGAAACCGACGAGCAGTACTTC. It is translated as CASSELPGTGETDEQYF.

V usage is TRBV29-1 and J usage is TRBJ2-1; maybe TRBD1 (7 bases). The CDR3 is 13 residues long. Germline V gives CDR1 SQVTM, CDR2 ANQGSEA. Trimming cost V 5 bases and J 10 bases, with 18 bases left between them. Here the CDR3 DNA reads TGCAGCGTTTGGCAGGGGGGCCCAAGCGAGCAGTTCTTC. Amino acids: CSVWQGGPSEQFF.

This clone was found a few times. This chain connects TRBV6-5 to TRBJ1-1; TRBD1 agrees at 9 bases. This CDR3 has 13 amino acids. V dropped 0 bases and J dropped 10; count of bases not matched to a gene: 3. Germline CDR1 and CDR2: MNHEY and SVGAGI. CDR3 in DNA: TGTGCCAGCAGTTACTCGTTGGGACAGGGAGCTTTCTTT. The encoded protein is CASSYSLGQGAFF.

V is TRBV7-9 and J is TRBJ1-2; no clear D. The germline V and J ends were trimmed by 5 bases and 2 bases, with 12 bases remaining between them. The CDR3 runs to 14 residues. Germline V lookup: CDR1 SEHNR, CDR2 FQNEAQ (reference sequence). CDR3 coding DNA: TGTGCCAGCAGCGCCGCAGGACTGAACTATGGCTACACCTTC. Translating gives CASSAAGLNYGYTF.

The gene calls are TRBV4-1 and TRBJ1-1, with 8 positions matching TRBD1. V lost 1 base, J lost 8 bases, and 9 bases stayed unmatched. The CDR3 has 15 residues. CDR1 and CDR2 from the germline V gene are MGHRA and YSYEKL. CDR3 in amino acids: CASSQVLLDRDEAFF. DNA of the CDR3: TGCGCCAGCAGCCAAGTTCTCTTGGACAGGGACGAAGCTTTCTTT.